This T cell receptor beta chain is drawn from a study of glioma-infiltrating T cells after dendritic cell vaccination listed by TCRdb under 2016. Notes on the research overall: The cohort included around 15 glioblastoma patients drawn from Phase I and II dendritic cell vaccination trials, of whom 9 were newly diagnosed and 6 had recurrent disease. To make the vaccine, monocyte-derived dendritic cells were cultured for approximately 7 days with IL-4 and GM-CSF and then pulsed overnight with autologous tumor lysate. Between the early 2000s and the early 2010s, the patients were given dendritic cell vaccination pulsed with autologous tumor lysate. Survival after dendritic cell vaccination was correlated with TCR sequencing metrics, including TIL content and tumor-blood repertoire overlap. In glioblastoma patients vaccinated with dendritic cells, deep sequencing of TCR beta CDR3 regions served to measure tumor-infiltrating lymphocyte content and to compare repertoires between tumor and blood. Each patient was given three intradermal dendritic cell vaccine injections, spaced two weeks apart, in the arm below the axilla.

Study-wide conclusions, independent of this receptor: The cohort was small and heterogeneous, with few patients having full blood and tumor sets and even fewer initial-recurrent tumor pairs. No direct relationship between TCR clonality and survival was found, suggesting a diverse polyclonal response may matter. The three-group TCR overlap response model was characterized as speculative, and prospective validation of the model was stated to be required. Longer time to progression and overall survival after dendritic cell vaccination were predicted by higher estimated pretreatment TIL content.

Taken from the germline V gene, the CDR1 and CDR2 loops are KGHSH and LQKENI. A distance of 7 bases separates the germline ends of V and J, which lose 4 bases and 4 bases respectively. Including the terminal cysteine and phenylalanine, the CDR3 comprises 12 residues. Just CDR3 DNA is preserved here, 36 bases in frame from base 1. The immunoSEQ assay amplified TCRB CDR3 regions from approximately 2 micrograms of genomic DNA, or from all available DNA when less than that amount was available. The multiplex PCR relied on 60 forward primers for TCR V beta segments and 13 reverse primers for J beta segments. Synthetic control templates were spiked into each sample at limiting dilution to estimate reads per starting template. Sequencing produced 87 bp reads on the Illumina HiSeq System. On the study's bioinformatics: PCR and sequencing errors were removed by a nearest neighbor algorithm that merged closely related sequences. TCR overlap was defined as the percentage of unique tumor TCR beta sequences that were also present in the same patient's peripheral blood. This is the immuneACCESS table as TCRdb keeps it, with only in-frame sequences that have V and J called. A part of the clones is gone; compared with another copy, unresolved V genes explain less than half, and the rest is unexplained. V, J and clone size derive from that table, while D and trimming were established from the DNA sequence. Across this sample there are 100,000 or so clones, with 75% to 90% seen only once. The ten largest clones capture roughly 5.3% of the sample.

The time point label, as the study defines it: after dendritic cell vaccination, including at tumor progression/relapse. Patients were selected for having adequate residual fresh-frozen tumor tissue and more than two years of available survival data. Although molecular status otherwise differed among the glioblastoma patients, no patient had an isocitrate dehydrogenase mutation. PBMC were collected before vaccination, two weeks after the third vaccination, and at tumor progression when it occurred. Genomic DNA was extracted with the Qiagen DNeasy Blood extraction Kit. Points on this clone: There is no known antigen for this receptor. No clone much larger than this one lies a single base away; base qualities are absent.

The material was blood, obtained after dendritic cell vaccination. The rearranged chain carries TRBV18 and TRBJ1-2; a tentative D call is TRBD1 (5 bases match). The TCR sequence derives from a human donor with glioblastoma. This receptor carries the CDR3 CASSQGFYGYTF. The sequenced DNA is TGTGCCAGCTCACAGGGGTTCTATGGCTACACCTTC.